The 29 T cell receptor beta chains given below trace back to one sample, sequenced in a study of early T cells in non-severe SARS-CoV-2 infection. TCRdb recomputed calls from the 5' RACE reads with MiXCR, one row per CDR3 protein. The sample carries tens of thousands of distinct CDR3 sequences, around 5.6% recorded once. Material for sequencing was whole blood. The receptors were gathered from an adult who was a healthcare worker with PCR-confirmed SARS-CoV-2 infection or an uninfected control (not recorded which).

The rearrangement links TRBV14 to TRBJ2-2, with 7 bases that match TRBD1. This CDR3 is 16 amino acids long. CDR1 is SGHDN, CDR2 FVKESK, per germline. With V trimmed by 4 bases and J by 6 bases, 11 bases remained unmatched. CDR3 nucleotides: TGTGCCAGCAGCCCCCCGGGACAGCGCGGGCCCGGGGAGCTGTTTTTT. The encoded protein is CASSPPGQRGPGELFF.

Remarks on this clonotype: A single base separates this from a much larger clone, so it may be a read error. The rearrangement links TRBV7-9 to TRBJ1-1; a weak D match, TRBD1 (6 bases). Germline V gene sequence: CDR1 SEHNR, CDR2 FQNEAQ (reference sequence). The CDR3 covers 15 residues. V was cut by 3 bases and J by 4 bases, with 15 bases left in between. As DNA, the CDR3 is TGTGCCAGCAGCTTCCTCCGACAGGTGGGCACTGAAGCTTTCTTT. It codes for CASSFLRQVGTEAFF.

The table lists this clonotype with many counts. The chain joins TRBV5-1 to TRBJ2-5; no clear D gene. The germline CDR1 and CDR2 sequences are SGHRS and YFSETQ. Trimming stripped 5 bases from V and 5 bases from J, with 7 bases between. CDR3 size: 11 residues. CDR3 sequence reads: CASRGRETQYF. CDR3 sequence (DNA): TGCGCCAGCAGAGGCCGGGAGACCCAGTACTTC.

The sample holds many counts of this clonotype. The chain has TRBV7-2 and TRBJ2-1; 8 bases match TRBD1. The V gene's germline CDR1 is SGHTA and CDR2 FQGNSA. This CDR3 contains 14 residues. Unmatched junction bases numbered 14, after V lost 5 bases and J lost 14 bases. This CDR3 is CASSPYKIGQGEFF. Written as DNA, the CDR3 is TGTGCCAGCAGCCCTTATAAAATAGGACAGGGAGAGTTCTTC.

This chain joins TRBV12-3 or TRBV12-4 and TRBJ2-5; TRBD2 matches 8 bases. The length of the CDR3 is 17 residues. J gave up 8 bases and V 5 bases, and 19 bases lay outside the gene matches. The CDR3 bases are TGTGCCAGCAGTCACGGCGAACAACTAGCGGAATCAGGAACCCAGTACTTC. Amino acids: CASSHGEQLAESGTQYF.

This rearrangement joins TRBV5-4 to TRBJ1-4; D is uncertain. The germline gives CDR1 SGHNT, CDR2 YYREEE (reference sequence). The CDR3 has 14 amino acids. Trimming pared 0 bases from V and 8 bases from J, leaving 11 bases between. CDR3: CASSLGHGSEKLFF. CDR3 nucleotides: TGTGCCAGCAGCTTGGGACACGGATCCGAAAAACTGTTTTTT.

The genes are TRBV5-6 and TRBJ2-7, with a tentative D call TRBD1 (5 bases). The CDR3 runs to 15 residues. Germline V gene data show CDR1 as SGHDT and CDR2 as YYEEEE. The V end lost 1 base, the J end lost 5 bases, and 16 bases lay between the germline ends. CDR3 amino acids: CASSLWKGVSNEQYF. CDR3 bases: TGTGCCAGCAGCTTGTGGAAAGGGGTAAGCAACGAGCAGTACTTC.

V and J are TRBV10-3 and TRBJ2-1, with no clear D. Per germline, CDR1 ENHRY and CDR2 SYGVKD. With 6 bases removed from V and 2 bases from J, the gap between germline ends came to 8 bases. The CDR3 is made up of 13 amino acids. The CDR3 coding sequence is TGTGCCATCAGGAGTGAAACCTACAATGAGCAGTTCTTC. Protein sequence: CAIRSETYNEQFF.

This chain connects TRBV6-2 or TRBV6-3 to TRBJ2-3; possible D gene TRBD2, 6 bases. Trimming took 6 bases from V and 0 from J, leaving 13 bases between them. CDR1 and CDR2 (germline): MNHEY, SVGEGT. The CDR3 extends over 15 amino acids. The DNA for the CDR3 is TGTGCCAGCAGCTCTCGTCGGGGGAGCACAGATACGCAGTATTTT. It yields the protein CASSSRRGSTDTQYF.

This clonotype was observed at least ten times. This chain uses TRBV30 with TRBJ1-1; tentative D call: TRBD1 (5 bases). The V end was cut by 5 bases, the J end by 4 bases, with 14 bases between. This CDR3 is 13 amino acids long. Germline V gene sequence: CDR1 GTSNPN, CDR2 SVGIG (reference sequence). In nucleotides, the CDR3 is TGTGCCTGGTCCGGCGGGGGGGGCACTGAAGCTTTCTTT. As protein: CAWSGGGGTEAFF.

Notes on this clonotype: It may be a read error: a sequence one base away is much more abundant. The genes are TRBV20-1 and TRBJ2-5; D is undetermined. Germline V gives CDR1 DFQATT, CDR2 SNEGSKA (reference sequence). The CDR3 has 13 amino acids. The CDR3 sequence is CSARVGSSETQNF. CDR3 bases: TGCAGTGCTAGAGTGGGCTCCTCGGAGACCCAGAACTTC.

This clonotype was observed many times. The rearrangement links TRBV5-5 to TRBJ1-5; perhaps TRBD1 as D (5 bases). CDR3 length equals 16 residues. Trimming pared 3 bases from V and 7 bases from J, leaving 20 bases between. CDR1 SGHKS and CDR2 YYEKEE come from the germline V gene (reference sequence). This chain's CDR3 is CASSSQPGAGRQPQHF. The CDR3 region has the DNA TGTGCCAGCAGCTCCCAACCCGGGGCAGGGAGGCAGCCCCAGCATTTT.

This clonotype was observed many times. The chain has TRBV3-2 and TRBJ2-5; the table's D call of TRBD2 was not tested on the DNA. TRBV3-2 is recorded as a pseudogene. The CDR3 has 19 amino acids. DNA of the CDR3: TGTGCCAGCAGCCAAGCGCGGCTAGCGGGGGGACCCCCCCAAGAGACCCAGTACTTC. Translating gives CASSQARLAGGPPQETQYF.

This clonotype appeared many times. The chain uses TRBV10-2 and TRBJ2-7; tentative D call: TRBD2 (6 bases). Germline V CDR1 and CDR2: WSHSY, SAAADI. The CDR3 is made up of 14 amino acids. Trimming removed 8 bases from V and 4 bases from J, with 18 bases in between. The CDR3 nucleotides read TGCGCCAGCCGGGCCTGGGGGGATGGATACGAGCAGTACTTC. Amino acid sequence: CASRAWGDGYEQYF.

The sample holds many counts of this clonotype. The chain couples TRBV13 to TRBJ2-1; 11 bases are shared with TRBD2. The germline V gene has CDR1 PRHDT and CDR2 FYEKMQ (reference sequence). V lost 5 bases, J lost 6 bases, and 6 bases stayed unmatched. This CDR3 has 15 residues. For the CDR3, the DNA is TGTGCCAGCAGCCTCCCGACTAGCGGGGCCAATGAGCAGTTCTTC. It codes for CASSLPTSGANEQFF.

Many counts were recorded for this clonotype. This chain links TRBV12-3 or TRBV12-4 with TRBJ1-2, with D unclear. V was shortened by 3 bases and J by 8 bases, with 7 bases between the two germline ends. This CDR3 comprises 11 residues. The CDR3 spells CASSFGVGYTF. The CDR3 nucleotides are TGTGCCAGCAGTTTTGGGGTAGGCTACACCTTC.

With respect to this clonotype: A much larger clone is a single base away; this may be a read error. J is TRBJ2-3 and V is TRBV29-1, with 11 bases that match TRBD2. Germline loops: CDR1 SQVTM, CDR2 ANQGSEA. The CDR3 runs to 15 residues. The CDR3 DNA follows: TGCAGCGTCCACCTAGCGGGAGGTGGTTGGGATACGCTGTATTTT. Amino acid sequence: CSVHLAGGGWDTLYF.

CDR3 sequence: CASSWGTGSSSEAFF. The CDR3 region has the DNA TGTGCCAGCAGTTGGGGGACAGGGTCTTCGTCTGAAGCTTTCTTT. J is TRBJ1-1 and V is TRBV27; 9 nucleotides agree with TRBD1. J gave up 6 bases and V 4 bases, and 9 bases lay outside the gene matches. The CDR3 extends over 15 amino acids. Germline loops: CDR1 MNHEY, CDR2 SMNVEV (reference sequence).

The chain carries TRBV24-1 and TRBJ2-3; 7 nucleotides line up with TRBD2. The ends lost 6 bases at V and 5 bases at J; junction bases unmatched: 13. CDR1 is KGHDR and CDR2 is SFDVKD in the germline V gene. The CDR3 contains 16 residues. CDR3: CATSIGGRARRDTQYF. In DNA form, the CDR3 reads TGTGCCACCAGTATAGGCGGGAGAGCGAGGCGAGATACGCAGTATTTT.

The table lists this clonotype with many counts. This chain joins TRBV4-2 and TRBJ1-2; D is possibly TRBD1 (6 bases). V was cut by 0 bases and J by 8 bases, with 10 bases left in between. Germline assignment: CDR1 LGHNA and CDR2 YNFKEQ. This CDR3 has 13 residues. The CDR3 DNA reads as TGTGCCAGCAGCCAAGAAGGGGGAGACGGCTACACCTTC. It translates to CASSQEGGDGYTF.

The rearrangement uses TRBV20-1 and TRBJ2-1; unclear D gene. The CDR3 extends over 16 amino acids. The germline CDR1 and CDR2 sequences are DFQATT and SNEGSKA (reference sequence). V shed 2 bases and J shed 1 base, with 15 bases lying between them. The CDR3 bases are TGCAGTGCTAGACTCGAAGGCACTGGTTCCTACAATGAGCAGTTCTTC. The encoded protein is CSARLEGTGSYNEQFF.

In its sample, this clonotype was seen many times. The chain combines TRBV28 with TRBJ1-1, with TRBD1 as a possible D gene (5 bases). The V and J ends lost 4 bases and 2 bases respectively, with 17 bases between them. The length of the CDR3 is 16 residues. Per the germline V gene, CDR1 is MDHEN and CDR2 is SYDVKM. In DNA, the CDR3 is TGTGCCAGCAGTTCCCAAGGGGCCCGGCAAAACACTGAAGCTTTCTTT. Protein product: CASSSQGARQNTEAFF.

This clonotype has a count of ten or more. V is TRBV11-2 and J is TRBJ2-2; D gene ambiguous. Trimming shortened V by 5 bases and J by 6 bases, and 10 bases separated the two germline ends. Germline lookup yields CDR1 SGHAT and CDR2 FQNNGV. The CDR3 runs 13 residues. Written as DNA, the CDR3 is TGTGCCAGCAGCCCGCTTGGGGCCGGGGAGCTGTTTTTT. Encoded protein: CASSPLGAGELFF.

The table lists this clonotype with many counts. V usage is TRBV11-1 and J usage is TRBJ2-2; the D is unclear. Trimming removed 6 bases from V and 1 base from J, with 9 bases in between. Germline V gene data show CDR1 as SGHAT and CDR2 as FQDESV (reference sequence). The CDR3 has 14 amino acids. The CDR3 DNA reads TGTGCCAGCAGGCCCGACGGGAACACCGGGGAGCTGTTTTTT. This translates into CASRPDGNTGELFF. Full variable domain (missing parts from reference TRBV11-1 and TRBJ2-2): EAEVAQSPRYKITEKSQAVAFWCDPISGHATLYWYRQILGQGPELLVQFQDESVVDDSQLPKDRFSAERLKGVDSTLKIQPAELGDSAMYLCASRPDGNTGELFFGEGSRLTVL.

Many counts were recorded for this clonotype. The chain has TRBV12-3 or TRBV12-4 and TRBJ2-7; D not resolved. Trimming left V 5 bases short and J 2 bases short, with 10 bases between. The CDR3 extends over 13 amino acids. CDR3 amino acids: CASSKTKTYEQYF. CDR3 DNA sequence: TGTGCCAGCAGTAAAACAAAGACCTACGAGCAGTACTTC.

The chain recombines TRBV11-2 with TRBJ1-1; no clear D. The CDR3 covers 13 residues. Trimming removed 5 bases from V and 0 bases from J, with 7 bases in between. The germline gives CDR1 SGHAT, CDR2 FQNNGV. CDR3 residues: CASSGTVNTEAFF. The CDR3 DNA follows: TGTGCCAGCAGCGGAACAGTGAACACTGAAGCTTTCTTT.

At least ten counts were recorded for this clonotype. The chain carries TRBV5-1 and TRBJ2-5; D tentatively reads TRBD1 or TRBD2 (5 bases each). V gave up 6 bases and J gave up 2 bases, with 11 bases separating them. The CDR3 is made up of 13 amino acids. Looked up from germline, CDR1 is SGHRS and CDR2 is YFSETQ. The CDR3 reads CASNSGPQETQYF. DNA for the CDR3: TGCGCCAGCAACTCGGGACCTCAAGAGACCCAGTACTTC.

This clonotype was recorded at least ten times. The rearrangement joins TRBV29-1 to TRBJ2-1; D call uncertain. Trimming removed 4 bases at V and 1 base at J, with 8 bases between. Per the germline V gene, CDR1 is SQVTM and CDR2 is ANQGSEA. The CDR3 is 13 amino acids. In nucleotides, the CDR3 is TGCAGCGTTGGGCCCGGGTCCTACAATGAGCAGTTCTTC. It specifies CSVGPGSYNEQFF.

The chain joins TRBV6-2 or TRBV6-3 to TRBJ2-7; possibly TRBD1 for D (5 bases). The V gene's germline CDR1 is MNHEY and CDR2 SVGEGT. The CDR3 extends over 12 amino acids. V lost 6 bases and J lost 7, with 13 bases in between. In DNA, the CDR3 is TGTGCCAGCAGACTGGGGCCGTGGGAGCAGTACTTC. It translates to CASRLGPWEQYF.